This paragraph covers one T cell receptor (beta chain) sequence. Antigen: not known. The method was immunoSEQ multiplex PCR; TCRdb's version includes in-frame clones alone and lacks a portion of them. The sample holds 180,000 or so clones; 88% are singletons and the top ten take more than 25%. Investigators merged groups given second doses at roughly 4 or roughly 12 weeks. Germline values: CDR1 SGDLS, CDR2 YYNGEE. The CDR3 has 15 residues. V lost 3 bases and J lost 2, with 12 bases in between. These data come from a study of T cell responses to AZD1222 COVID-19 vaccine. Study-level points and caveats: White British ancestry dominated among donors, who included more females, and clonal diversity was possibly underestimated.

This clonotype was sampled from an adult who received the AZD1222 COVID-19 vaccine. The V call is TRBV9, the J call TRBJ2-1; the D gene is possibly TRBD1 (6 bases). Material: peripheral blood, obtained 28 days after the second AZD1222 dose. The CDR3 DNA reads TGTGCCAGCAGCGCACTACAGGGAACCTACAATGAGCAGTTCTTC. This codes for CASSALQGTYNEQFF.